Each of the 2 T cell receptor beta chains below was sequenced from the same sample in a study of regulatory T cells in long-lasting Graves disease. Building of the TCR beta libraries involved iRepertoire HTBI primers and Arm-PCR of CDR3 regions. From the multiplex PCR reads, TCRdb called clonotypes with MiXCR, one entry per CDR3 protein. Of 350,000 to 400,000 distinct CDR3 sequences listed, around 16% are singletons. Time point noted: newly diagnosed GD, antithyroid drugs for less than 3 months. Construction of the TCR library relied on RNA isolated from PBMCs. This material consisted of peripheral blood mononuclear cells (PBMCs), taken at new diagnosis, from a patient treated with antithyroid drugs. Every receptor here comes from a female donor with Graves disease.

This clonotype was observed at least ten times. The V and J genes are TRBV9 and TRBJ1-1, with a weak D call TRBD1 (5 bases). Between the trimmed V and J ends, which lost 0 bases and 7 bases, there was a span of 10 bases. This CDR3 region has 13 residues. From germline, CDR1 is SGDLS and CDR2 YYNGEE. The CDR3 here is CASSVAGGYEAFF. The CDR3 DNA follows: TGTGCCAGCAGCGTAGCGGGGGGTTATGAAGCTTTCTTT.

This clonotype showed up many times. The CDR3 DNA reads TGCAGTGCTACACCCCGAGGGGGATACGAGCAGTACTTC. Residues: CSATPRGGYEQYF. This rearrangement joins TRBV20-1 to TRBJ2-7, with a tentative D call TRBD1 (6 bases). The CDR3 is 13 amino acids. CDR1 DFQATT and CDR2 SNEGSKA come from the germline V gene (reference sequence). The V end lost 4 bases, the J end lost 4 bases, and 14 bases lay between the germline ends.